Shown below are 24 T cell receptor beta chains from a single sample sequenced in a study of T cells in tuberculosis. Clones were read by immunoSEQ multiplex PCR, and TCRdb kept only the in-frame ones, dropping some. The sample gives 40,000 to 45,000 clones, nearly 95% of which show up once; roughly 7% is in the top ten. Source material: PBMCs. These receptors were taken from a donor aged 5-35 years with latent tuberculosis or without tuberculosis infection.

This chain connects TRBV19 to TRBJ1-1; D gene ambiguous. The CDR3 runs to 14 residues. V lost 0 bases and J 4 bases, leaving 9 bases between the germline ends. Germline assignment: CDR1 LNHDA and CDR2 SQIVND (reference sequence). CDR3 protein: CASSIDKRGTEAFF. The CDR3 DNA sequence: TGTGCCAGTAGTATAGATAAGCGGGGCACTGAAGCTTTCTTT.

The chain combines TRBV5-8 with TRBJ2-3; TRBD2 agrees at 9 bases. Losses at the gene ends were 2 bases for V and 3 bases for J; bases not matched to a gene: 13. Germline CDR1 reads SGHTS; CDR2 reads YDEGEE. The CDR3 totals 18 residues. CDR3 amino acids: CASSFLPLAGVLTDTQYF. The CDR3 DNA is TGTGCCAGCAGCTTTTTACCTTTAGCGGGAGTCTTAACAGATACGCAGTATTTT.

This clone was counted once. This chain joins TRBV27 and TRBJ1-1; D call uncertain. The CDR3 spans 17 residues. Trimming took 6 bases from V and 0 from J, leaving 20 bases between them. CDR1 and CDR2 (germline): MNHEY, SMNVEV (reference sequence). CDR3 amino acids: CASRVSPPGDLNTEAFF. DNA for the CDR3: TGTGCCAGCAGAGTTTCCCCACCGGGAGACCTGAACACTGAAGCTTTCTTT.

V gene TRBV7-2 combines with J gene TRBJ2-3; unclear D gene. Germline CDR1 and CDR2: SGHTA and FQGNSA. This CDR3 has 11 residues. With 3 bases removed from V and 7 bases from J, the gap between germline ends came to 5 bases. The DNA for the CDR3 is TGTGCCAGCAGCTTTGACTATACGCAGTATTTT. Protein product: CASSFDYTQYF.

This rearrangement joins TRBV6-1 to TRBJ2-7; 7 nucleotides align to TRBD1. This CDR3 has 11 amino acids. V lost 5 bases to trimming and J lost 11 bases; unmatched junction nucleotides: 6. Germline lookup yields CDR1 MNHNS and CDR2 SASEGT. CDR3 region: CASSRDRDEYF. CDR3 bases: TGTGCCAGCAGTCGTGACAGGGATGAGTACTTC.

J is TRBJ2-6 and V is TRBV9, with 9 bases aligning to TRBD1. Per the germline V gene, CDR1 is SGDLS and CDR2 is YYNGEE. J lost 0 bases, V lost 4 bases, and 5 bases had no gene match. The CDR3 loop spans 17 amino acids. CDR3 nucleotide sequence: TGTGCCAGCAGCTTACAGGGGGCTGGCTCTGGGGCCAACGTCCTGACTTTC. Residues: CASSLQGAGSGANVLTF.

The chain couples TRBV5-4 to TRBJ2-1; D is unresolved. Looked up from germline, CDR1 is SGHNT and CDR2 is YYREEE (reference sequence). CDR3 length: 13 amino acids. The V and J ends lost 2 bases and 5 bases respectively, with 8 bases between them. CDR3 protein: CASSFRTHNEQFF. The CDR3 bases are TGTGCCAGCAGCTTCCGAACACACAATGAGCAGTTCTTC.

The chain carries TRBV12-5 and TRBJ1-1; D uncertain. The germline CDR1 and CDR2 sequences are LGHNT and FRNRAP. V was clipped by 4 bases and J by 1 base, with 10 bases between them. This CDR3 is 14 amino acids long. The CDR3 sequence: CASGSTEANTEAFF. As DNA, the CDR3 is TGTGCTAGTGGTTCCACAGAAGCGAACACTGAAGCTTTCTTT.

The rearrangement links TRBV18 to TRBJ1-5; tentative D call: TRBD1 (5 bases). Per germline, CDR1 KGHSH and CDR2 LQKENI. The CDR3 is 13 residues long. With 3 bases removed from V and 7 bases from J, the gap between germline ends came to 10 bases. CDR3 sequence reads: CASSPGGVQPQHF. The CDR3 nucleotides are TGTGCCAGCTCACCCGGGGGGGTCCAGCCCCAGCATTTT.

The V and J genes are TRBV5-4 and TRBJ2-1, with 7 positions matching TRBD2. Germline CDR1 and CDR2: SGHNT and YYREEE (reference sequence). This CDR3 comprises 16 residues. The V segment lost 2 bases and the J segment 5 bases; nucleotides outside the gene matches: 10. CDR3 bases: TGTGCCAGCAGCTTACTAGCTAGCGGCAACAACAATGAGCAGTTCTTC. It codes for CASSLLASGNNNEQFF.

This clone was detected only once. The CDR3 nucleotides are TGCGCCAGCAGCTGGGAGTTCGGACCGCACACCTTC. Protein sequence: CASSWEFGPHTF. J is TRBJ1-2 and V is TRBV5-1; D unclear. The germline CDR1 and CDR2 sequences are SGHRS and YFSETQ. This CDR3 has 12 amino acids. V shed 3 bases and J shed 12 bases, with 15 bases lying between them.

This clone occurred once. This chain uses TRBV25-1 with TRBJ2-1, with 11 bases fitting TRBD2. V dropped 8 bases and J dropped 6; count of bases not matched to a gene: 12. The CDR3 spans 16 residues. Germline-derived CDR1 and CDR2 are MGHDK and SYGVNS. CDR3 sequence reads: CASSRIGLAGGNEQFF. Written as DNA, the CDR3 is TGTGCCAGCTCACGTATCGGGCTAGCGGGAGGCAATGAGCAGTTCTTC.

V and J are TRBV5-1 and TRBJ2-7, with TRBD2 matching over 7 bases. The germline V gene encodes CDR1 SGHRS and CDR2 YFSETQ. This CDR3 has 14 residues. The junction had 6 bases not matched to a gene; V was cut back by 3 bases and J by 3 bases. In DNA form, the CDR3 reads TGCGCCAGCAGCTATTCGGGGGGAAACTACGAGCAGTACTTC. Translated, it gives CASSYSGGNYEQYF.

This clone appeared once. The chain joins TRBV5-6 to TRBJ1-2; 7 positions match TRBD1. Germline V CDR1 and CDR2: SGHDT, YYEEEE. J gave up 5 bases and V 4 bases, and 11 bases lay outside the gene matches. The CDR3 runs 15 residues. The CDR3 here is CASSAGTERFYGYTF. The CDR3 bases are TGTGCCAGCAGCGCTGGGACAGAGCGATTTTATGGCTACACCTTC.

The chain combines TRBV7-2 with TRBJ2-7, with D maybe TRBD2 (5 bases). V dropped 3 bases and J dropped 3 bases, with 6 bases sitting between them. CDR3 length: 12 residues. The V gene's germline CDR1 is SGHTA and CDR2 FQGNSA. This chain's CDR3 is CASSFEGYEQYF. In nucleotides, the CDR3 is TGTGCCAGCAGCTTCGAGGGCTACGAGCAGTACTTC.

This chain links TRBV29-1 with TRBJ1-2; perhaps TRBD1 as D (6 bases). The V gene lost 8 bases and the J gene lost 6 bases, with 10 bases spanning the gap. The CDR3 extends over 10 amino acids. CDR1 and CDR2 (germline): SQVTM, ANQGSEA. CDR3 coding DNA: TGCAGCTACAGGGATCATGGCTACACCTTC. It encodes CSYRDHGYTF.

The chain links TRBV27 to TRBJ1-1; weak D call: TRBD1 (6 bases). This CDR3 has 16 residues. V lost 2 bases and J lost 10, with 23 bases in between. From germline, CDR1 is MNHEY and CDR2 SMNVEV (reference sequence). The CDR3 protein is CASSLGPIDLGAGAFF. CDR3 sequence (DNA): TGTGCCAGCAGTTTAGGCCCCATCGACTTGGGGGCCGGAGCTTTCTTT.

The chain recombines TRBV11-2 with TRBJ1-2; perhaps TRBD1 as D (5 bases). With 4 bases removed from V and 5 bases from J, the gap between germline ends came to 17 bases. This CDR3 spans 15 amino acids. Germline loops: CDR1 SGHAT, CDR2 FQNNGV. CDR3: CASSSQGSMPYGYTF. Written as DNA, the CDR3 is TGTGCCAGCAGCTCTCAGGGTTCGATGCCTTATGGCTACACCTTC.

The chain is built from TRBV30 and TRBJ1-1, with unresolved D. Trimming left V 3 bases short and J 6 bases short, with 26 bases between. The CDR3 spans 17 residues. Germline V gene lookup returns CDR1 GTSNPN and CDR2 SVGIG (reference sequence). CDR3 nucleotides: TGTGCCTGGAGGACTTCCCAACAAGCGGGGTACTGGGCTGAAGCTTTCTTT. It yields the protein CAWRTSQQAGYWAEAFF.

The genes are TRBV5-8 and TRBJ1-1; 9 bases line up with TRBD1. This CDR3 contains 12 residues. CDR1 is SGHTS, CDR2 YDEGEE, per germline. V lost 4 bases, J lost 11 bases, and 6 bases stayed unmatched. In nucleotides, the CDR3 is TGTGCCAGCAGCGACAGGGGGGAGAGGGCTTTCTTT. This codes for CASSDRGERAFF.

This chain uses TRBV6-1 with TRBJ2-3; TRBD2 aligns across 11 bases. The V gene's germline CDR1 is MNHNS and CDR2 SASEGT. The CDR3 sequence is 14 residues long. The ends lost 5 bases at V and 3 bases at J; junction bases unmatched: 1. CDR3 residues: CASSSSGGTDTQYF. As DNA, the CDR3 is TGTGCCAGCAGTTCTAGCGGGGGGACAGATACGCAGTATTTT.

The V call is TRBV6-5, the J call TRBJ2-1; D is uncertain. The CDR3 has 14 amino acids. From germline, CDR1 is MNHEY and CDR2 SVGAGI. The V and J ends lost 5 bases and 4 bases respectively, with 12 bases between them. Written as DNA, the CDR3 is TGTGCCAGCAGTAGTTCCGGTATTTACAATGAGCAGTTCTTC. It codes for CASSSSGIYNEQFF.

The rearrangement uses TRBV2 and TRBJ1-5, with D maybe TRBD1 (5 bases). Germline CDR1 reads SNHLY; CDR2 reads FYNNEI. The V gene lost 7 bases and the J gene lost 4 bases, with 14 bases spanning the gap. CDR3 length: 14 residues. The CDR3 DNA sequence: TGTGCCAGCACCTTTGGGGGAGGGAATCAGCCCCAGCATTTT. The encoded protein is CASTFGGGNQPQHF.

As to this clone: One end of the junction is discordant with germline, which a read error may explain. The chain uses TRBV2 and TRBJ1-1; 7 bases are a match to TRBD1. Germline-derived CDR1 and CDR2 are SNHLY and FYNNEI. The length of the CDR3 is 14 residues. CDR3 sequence reads: CASREGTVNTEAFF. CDR3 DNA: TGTGCCAGCAGGGAAGGGACAGTGAACACTGAAGCTTTCTTT.